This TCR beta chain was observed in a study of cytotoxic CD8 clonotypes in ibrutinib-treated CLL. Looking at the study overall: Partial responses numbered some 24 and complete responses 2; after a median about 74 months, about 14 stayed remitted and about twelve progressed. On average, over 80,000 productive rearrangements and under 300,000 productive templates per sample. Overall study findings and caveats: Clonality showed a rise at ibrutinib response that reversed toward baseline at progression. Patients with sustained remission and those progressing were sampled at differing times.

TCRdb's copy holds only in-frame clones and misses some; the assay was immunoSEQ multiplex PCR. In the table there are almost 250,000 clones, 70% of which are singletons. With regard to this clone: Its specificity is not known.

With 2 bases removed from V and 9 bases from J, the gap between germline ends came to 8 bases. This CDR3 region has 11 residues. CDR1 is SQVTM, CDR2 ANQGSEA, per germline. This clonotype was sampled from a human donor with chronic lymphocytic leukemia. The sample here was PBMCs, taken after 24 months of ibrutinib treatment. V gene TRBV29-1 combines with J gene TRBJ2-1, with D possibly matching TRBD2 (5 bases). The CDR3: CSVERAGEQFF. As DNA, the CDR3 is TGCAGCGTTGAACGCGCGGGTGAGCAGTTCTTC.